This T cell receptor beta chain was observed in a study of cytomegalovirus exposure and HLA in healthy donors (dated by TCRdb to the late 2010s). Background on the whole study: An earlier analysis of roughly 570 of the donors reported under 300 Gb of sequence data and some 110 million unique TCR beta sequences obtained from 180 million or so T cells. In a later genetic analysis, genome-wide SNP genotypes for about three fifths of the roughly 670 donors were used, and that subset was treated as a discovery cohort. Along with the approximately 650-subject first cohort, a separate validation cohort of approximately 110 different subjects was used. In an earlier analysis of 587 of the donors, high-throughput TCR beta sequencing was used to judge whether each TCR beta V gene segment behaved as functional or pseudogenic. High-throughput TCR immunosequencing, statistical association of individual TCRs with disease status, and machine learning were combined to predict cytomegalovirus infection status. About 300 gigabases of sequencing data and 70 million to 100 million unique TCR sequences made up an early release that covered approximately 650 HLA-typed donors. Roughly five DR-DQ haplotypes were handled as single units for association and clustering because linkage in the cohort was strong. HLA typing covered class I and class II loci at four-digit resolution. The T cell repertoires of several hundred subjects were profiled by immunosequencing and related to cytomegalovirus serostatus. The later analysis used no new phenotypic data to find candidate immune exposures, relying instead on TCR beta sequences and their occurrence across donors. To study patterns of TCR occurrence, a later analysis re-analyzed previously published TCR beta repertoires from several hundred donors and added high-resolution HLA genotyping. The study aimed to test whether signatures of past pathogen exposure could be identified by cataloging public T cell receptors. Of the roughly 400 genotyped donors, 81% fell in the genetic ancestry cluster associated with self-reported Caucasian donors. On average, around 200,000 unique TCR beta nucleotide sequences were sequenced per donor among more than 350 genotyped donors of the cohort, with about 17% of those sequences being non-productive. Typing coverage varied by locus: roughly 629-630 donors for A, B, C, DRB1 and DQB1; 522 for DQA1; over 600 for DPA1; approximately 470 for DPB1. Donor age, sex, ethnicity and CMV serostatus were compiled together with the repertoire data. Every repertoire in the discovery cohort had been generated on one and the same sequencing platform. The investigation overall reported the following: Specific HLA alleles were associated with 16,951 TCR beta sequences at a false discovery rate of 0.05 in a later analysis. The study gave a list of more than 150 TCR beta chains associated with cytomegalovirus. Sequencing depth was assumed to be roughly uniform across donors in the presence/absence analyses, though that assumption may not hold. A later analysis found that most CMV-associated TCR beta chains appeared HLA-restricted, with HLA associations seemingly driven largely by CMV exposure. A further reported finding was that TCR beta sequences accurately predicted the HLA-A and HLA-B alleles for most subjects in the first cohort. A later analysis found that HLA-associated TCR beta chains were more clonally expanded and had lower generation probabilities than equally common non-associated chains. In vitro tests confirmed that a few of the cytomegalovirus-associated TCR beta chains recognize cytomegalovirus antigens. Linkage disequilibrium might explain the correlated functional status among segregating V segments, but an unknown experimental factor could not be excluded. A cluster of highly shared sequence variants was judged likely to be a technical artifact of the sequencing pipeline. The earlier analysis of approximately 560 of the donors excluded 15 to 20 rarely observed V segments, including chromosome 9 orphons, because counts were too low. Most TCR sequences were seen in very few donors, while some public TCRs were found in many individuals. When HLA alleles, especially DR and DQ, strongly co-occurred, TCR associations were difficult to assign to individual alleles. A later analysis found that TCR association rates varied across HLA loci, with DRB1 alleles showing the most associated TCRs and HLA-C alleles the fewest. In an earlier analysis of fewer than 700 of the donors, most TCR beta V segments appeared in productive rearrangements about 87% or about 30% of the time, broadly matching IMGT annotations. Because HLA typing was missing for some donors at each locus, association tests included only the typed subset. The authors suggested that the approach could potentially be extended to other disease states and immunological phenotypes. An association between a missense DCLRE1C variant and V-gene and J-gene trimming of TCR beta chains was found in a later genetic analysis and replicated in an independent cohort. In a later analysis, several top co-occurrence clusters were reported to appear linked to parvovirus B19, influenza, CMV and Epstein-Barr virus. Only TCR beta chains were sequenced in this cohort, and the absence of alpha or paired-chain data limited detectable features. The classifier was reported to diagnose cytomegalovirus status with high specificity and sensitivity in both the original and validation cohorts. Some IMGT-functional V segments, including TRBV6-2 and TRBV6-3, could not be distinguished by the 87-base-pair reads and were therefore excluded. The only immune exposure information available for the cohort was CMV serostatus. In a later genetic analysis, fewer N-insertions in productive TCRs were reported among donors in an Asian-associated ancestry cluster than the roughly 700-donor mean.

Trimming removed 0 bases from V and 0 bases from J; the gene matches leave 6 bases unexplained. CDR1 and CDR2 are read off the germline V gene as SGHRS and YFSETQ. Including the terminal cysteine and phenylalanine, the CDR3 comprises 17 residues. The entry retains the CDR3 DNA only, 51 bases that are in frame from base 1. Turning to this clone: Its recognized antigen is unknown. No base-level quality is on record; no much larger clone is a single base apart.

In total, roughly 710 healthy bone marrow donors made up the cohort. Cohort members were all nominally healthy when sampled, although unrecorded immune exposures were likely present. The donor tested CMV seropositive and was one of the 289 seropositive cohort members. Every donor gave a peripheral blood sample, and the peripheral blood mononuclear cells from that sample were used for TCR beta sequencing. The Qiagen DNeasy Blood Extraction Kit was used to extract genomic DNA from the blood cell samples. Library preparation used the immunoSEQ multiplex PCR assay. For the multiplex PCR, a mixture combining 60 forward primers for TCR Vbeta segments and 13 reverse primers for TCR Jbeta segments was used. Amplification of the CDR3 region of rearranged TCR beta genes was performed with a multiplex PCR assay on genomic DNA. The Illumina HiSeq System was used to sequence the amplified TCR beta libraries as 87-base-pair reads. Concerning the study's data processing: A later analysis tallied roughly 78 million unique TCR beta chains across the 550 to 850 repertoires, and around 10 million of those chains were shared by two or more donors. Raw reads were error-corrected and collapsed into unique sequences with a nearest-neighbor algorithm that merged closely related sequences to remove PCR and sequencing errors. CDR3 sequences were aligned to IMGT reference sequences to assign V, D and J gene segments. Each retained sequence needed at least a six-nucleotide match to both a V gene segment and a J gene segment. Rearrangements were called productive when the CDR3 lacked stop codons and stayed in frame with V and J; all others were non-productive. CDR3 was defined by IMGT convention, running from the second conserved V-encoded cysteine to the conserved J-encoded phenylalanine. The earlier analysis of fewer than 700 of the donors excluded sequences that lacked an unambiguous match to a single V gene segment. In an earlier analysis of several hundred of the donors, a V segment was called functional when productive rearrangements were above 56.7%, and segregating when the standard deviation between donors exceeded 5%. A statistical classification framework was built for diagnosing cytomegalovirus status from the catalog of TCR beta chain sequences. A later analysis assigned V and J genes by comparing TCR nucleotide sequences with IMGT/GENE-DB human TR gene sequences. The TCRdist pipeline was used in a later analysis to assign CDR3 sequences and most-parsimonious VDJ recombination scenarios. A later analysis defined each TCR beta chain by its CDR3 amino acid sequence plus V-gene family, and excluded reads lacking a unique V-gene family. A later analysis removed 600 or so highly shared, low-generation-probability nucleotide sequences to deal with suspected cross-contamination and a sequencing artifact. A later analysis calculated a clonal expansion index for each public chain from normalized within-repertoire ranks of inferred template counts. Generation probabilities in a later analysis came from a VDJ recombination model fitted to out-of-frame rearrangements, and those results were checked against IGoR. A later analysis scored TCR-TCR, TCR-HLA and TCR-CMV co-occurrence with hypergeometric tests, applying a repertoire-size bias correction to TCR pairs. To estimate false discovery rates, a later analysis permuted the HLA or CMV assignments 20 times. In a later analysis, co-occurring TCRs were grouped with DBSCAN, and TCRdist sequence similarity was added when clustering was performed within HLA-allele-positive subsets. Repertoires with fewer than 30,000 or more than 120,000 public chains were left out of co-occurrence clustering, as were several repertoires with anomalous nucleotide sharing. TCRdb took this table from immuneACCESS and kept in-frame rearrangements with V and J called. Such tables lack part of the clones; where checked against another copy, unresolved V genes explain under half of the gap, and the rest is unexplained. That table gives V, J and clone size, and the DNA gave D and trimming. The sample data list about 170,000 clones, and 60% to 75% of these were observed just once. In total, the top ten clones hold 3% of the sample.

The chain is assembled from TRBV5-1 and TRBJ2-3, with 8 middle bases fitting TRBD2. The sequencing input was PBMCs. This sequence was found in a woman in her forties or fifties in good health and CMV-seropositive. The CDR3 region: CASSLGVSGKSTDTQYF. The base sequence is TGCGCCAGCAGCTTGGGGGTTAGCGGGAAAAGCACAGATACGCAGTATTTT.